The rows below give T cell receptor beta chains drawn from one sample of a study of shared clonotypes between healthy human individuals. TCRdb's table, derived via immunoSEQ multiplex PCR, lists solely in-frame clones and lacks some. The repertoire holds some 2 million clones, with about 95% as singletons. Specimen: naive CD8+ T cells sorted from blood. These receptors came from a man younger than 35 in good health. Each CDR3 is given with its conserved first and last residue. D genes are given only for firm matches. For some rows the clone size is stated as once, few or many, or as a class when expanded; others skip it.

d_gene: NA
abundance: NA
j_gene: TRBJ1-1
v_gene: TRBV28
CDR3nt: TGTGCCAGCAGTTTAGTGGCTGGGGGCGTAGAAACTGAAGCTTTCTTT
CDR3aa: CASSLVAGGVETEAFF

d_gene: NA
abundance: NA
j_gene: TRBJ1-5
v_gene: TRBV25-1
CDR3nt: TGTGCCAGCAGTGACGGAGATAGCAATCAGCCCCAGCATTTT
CDR3aa: CASSDGDSNQPQHF

d_gene: NA
abundance: NA
j_gene: TRBJ2-7
v_gene: TRBV7-9
CDR3nt: TGTGCCAGCAGCCCGCCTCCTCTGACAGACGAGCAGTACTTC
CDR3aa: CASSPPPLTDEQYF

d_gene: NA
abundance: NA
j_gene: TRBJ2-1
v_gene: TRBV30
CDR3nt: TGTGCCTGGACAGGGCAGGGGTCCTACAACGAGCAGTTCTTC
CDR3aa: CAWTGQGSYNEQFF

d_gene: TRBD1
abundance: NA
j_gene: TRBJ1-6
v_gene: TRBV30
CDR3nt: TGTGCCTGGAGTGCCGGACAGGGGAGAGGGTCACCCCTCCACTTT
CDR3aa: CAWSAGQGRGSPLHF

d_gene: NA
abundance: NA
j_gene: TRBJ2-7
v_gene: TRBV2
CDR3nt: TGTGCGGGGGGCAGCTCCTACGAGCAGTACTTC
CDR3aa: CAGGSSYEQYF

d_gene: NA
abundance: NA
j_gene: TRBJ2-1
v_gene: TRBV1
CDR3nt: TGCACCAGCAGCCATAGCGCACCTTCCTACAATGAGCAGTTCTTC
CDR3aa: CTSSHSAPSYNEQFF

d_gene: TRBD2
abundance: once
j_gene: TRBJ2-7
v_gene: TRBV27
CDR3nt: TGTGCCAGCAGTTTCGCGGGAGTCGACTACGAGCAGTACTTC
CDR3aa: CASSFAGVDYEQYF

d_gene: NA
abundance: NA
j_gene: TRBJ2-1
v_gene: TRBV6-5
CDR3nt: TGTGCCAGCAGTTTGGGTACAGGGCCATCCTACAATGAGCAGTTCTTC
CDR3aa: CASSLGTGPSYNEQFF

d_gene: TRBD1
abundance: NA
j_gene: TRBJ2-7
v_gene: TRBV14
CDR3nt: TGTGCCAGCAGCCAAGCCTGGACAGGCGAAACCTACGAGCAGTACTTC
CDR3aa: CASSQAWTGETYEQYF

d_gene: NA
abundance: few
j_gene: TRBJ1-1
v_gene: TRBV19
CDR3nt: TGTGCCAGTAGTATCCGGCCGAACACTGAAGCTTTCTTT
CDR3aa: CASSIRPNTEAFF

d_gene: NA
abundance: NA
j_gene: TRBJ2-7
v_gene: TRBV9
CDR3nt: TGTGCCAGCAGCGAAGGGGGTACGGGGGACGAGCAGTACTTC
CDR3aa: CASSEGGTGDEQYF

d_gene: NA
abundance: NA
j_gene: TRBJ1-3
v_gene: TRBV4-2
CDR3nt: TGTGCCAGCAGCCAAGGGTCTGGAAACACCATATATTTT
CDR3aa: CASSQGSGNTIYF

d_gene: TRBD1
abundance: NA
j_gene: TRBJ1-5
v_gene: TRBV6-6
CDR3nt: TGTGCCAGCGGAAAACAGGGGAGCAATCAGCCCCAGCATTTT
CDR3aa: CASGKQGSNQPQHF

d_gene: TRBD1
abundance: NA
j_gene: TRBJ2-6
v_gene: TRBV4-1
CDR3nt: TGCGCCAGCAGCCAAGTCTTAGGGACAGGGGAGTCTGGGGCCAACGTCCTGACTTTC
CDR3aa: CASSQVLGTGESGANVLTF

d_gene: TRBD1
abundance: NA
j_gene: TRBJ2-1
v_gene: TRBV13
CDR3nt: TGTGCCAGCAGCTTAGCCGGACAGGGGTACAATGAGCAGTTCTTC
CDR3aa: CASSLAGQGYNEQFF

d_gene: TRBD2
abundance: NA
j_gene: TRBJ2-1
v_gene: TRBV2
CDR3nt: TGTGCCAGCAGTGACATGGCACTAGCGGGACGCAATGAGCAGTTCTTC
CDR3aa: CASSDMALAGRNEQFF

d_gene: TRBD1
abundance: NA
j_gene: TRBJ2-2
v_gene: TRBV2
CDR3nt: TGTGCCAGCAGTGGACAGGGCCCCGGGGAGCTGTTTTTT
CDR3aa: CASSGQGPGELFF

d_gene: TRBD1
abundance: NA
j_gene: TRBJ2-3
v_gene: TRBV6-5
CDR3nt: TGTGCCAGCAGCTTACAGGGGTCAGATACGCAGTATTTT
CDR3aa: CASSLQGSDTQYF

d_gene: NA
abundance: NA
j_gene: TRBJ2-7
v_gene: TRBV6-5
CDR3nt: TGTGCCAGCAGTCCCCGAATCTCCTACGGGCAGTACTTC
CDR3aa: CASSPRISYGQYF

d_gene: NA
abundance: NA
j_gene: TRBJ2-1
v_gene: TRBV27
CDR3nt: TGTGCCAGCGGGGAACGGGGGACAGTCGGTGAGCAGTTCTTC
CDR3aa: CASGERGTVGEQFF

d_gene: TRBD2
abundance: NA
j_gene: TRBJ2-1
v_gene: TRBV10-1
CDR3nt: TGCGCCAGCAGTGAGAGCCTAGCGGGAGGGAATGAGCAGTTCTTC
CDR3aa: CASSESLAGGNEQFF

d_gene: NA
abundance: once
j_gene: TRBJ1-3
v_gene: TRBV10-3
CDR3nt: TGTGCCAGCATCTCGGGGGATCTTCGAAACACCATATATTTT
CDR3aa: CASISGDLRNTIYF

d_gene: NA
abundance: NA
j_gene: TRBJ2-7
v_gene: TRBV19
CDR3nt: TGTGCCAGTACCGGGGGAGGCGAGCAGTACTTC
CDR3aa: CASTGGGEQYF